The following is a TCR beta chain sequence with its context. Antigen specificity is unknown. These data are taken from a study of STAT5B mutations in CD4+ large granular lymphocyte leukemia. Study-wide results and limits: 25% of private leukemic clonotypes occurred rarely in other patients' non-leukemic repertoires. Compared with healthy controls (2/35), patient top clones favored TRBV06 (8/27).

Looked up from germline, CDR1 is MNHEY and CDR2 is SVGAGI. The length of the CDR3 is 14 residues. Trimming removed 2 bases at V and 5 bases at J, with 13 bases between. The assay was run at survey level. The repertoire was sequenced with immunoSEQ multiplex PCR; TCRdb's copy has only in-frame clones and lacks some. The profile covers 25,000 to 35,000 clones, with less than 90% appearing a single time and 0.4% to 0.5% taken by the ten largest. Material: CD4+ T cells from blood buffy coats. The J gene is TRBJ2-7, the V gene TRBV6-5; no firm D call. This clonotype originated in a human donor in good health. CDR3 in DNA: TGTGCCAGCAGTTACGGGATAGGGCACGACGAGCAGTACTTC. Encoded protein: CASSYGIGHDEQYF.